This T cell receptor beta chain emerged from a study of regulatory T cells in long-lasting Graves disease. As for time point: newly diagnosed GD, antithyroid drugs for less than 3 months. From RNA extracted from PBMCs, the TCR library was made. The CDR3 is made up of 13 amino acids. Germline V gene lookup returns CDR1 SNHLY and CDR2 FYNNEI. V lost 7 bases, J lost 6 bases, and 5 bases stayed unmatched. This clonotype was counted many times. Construction of the TCR beta libraries employed iRepertoire HTBI primers in conjunction with Arm-PCR of CDR3 regions. TCRdb re-called the multiplex PCR reads through MiXCR, storing one row per CDR3 protein. The repertoire has fewer than 450,000 distinct CDR3 sequences, roughly 15% of them found once; the top ten carry about 8.2%. These records were also assigned to another study, of T cells in Graves' hyperthyroidism and ophthalmopathy. Turning to that study: Thyroid ultrasound and orbital computed tomography, with clinical symptoms and serum thyroxine and TRAb, informed diagnoses. HTBI primers were used for first-round RT-PCR of the TCR CDR3. By a 13 V-J model, ophthalmopathy was set apart from stable hyperthyroidism.

This receptor was obtained from a woman between 40 and 55 years old with Graves disease. Sequenced here: peripheral blood mononuclear cells (PBMCs), sampled at new diagnosis, from a patient treated with antithyroid drugs. The chain is built from TRBV2 and TRBJ2-2; 7 bases are a match to TRBD2. CDR3 region: CASTQLAPGELFF. The CDR3 bases are TGTGCCAGCACCCAACTAGCGCCCGGGGAGCTGTTTTTT.